A single sample gave rise to the 10 T cell receptor beta chains below, sequenced in a study of blood T cell repertoires in COVID-19. The protocol was immunoSEQ multiplex PCR, while the TCRdb copy is restricted to in-frame clones and leaves out a portion. The sample shows a few hundred thousand clones, roughly 90% of them seen only once. Sequences were obtained from PBMCs or T cells enriched from blood (not recorded which). All receptors come from a woman in her twenties or thirties who had recovered from COVID-19.

V gene TRBV3-1 (or the pseudogene TRBV3-2) combines with J gene TRBJ1-2; perhaps TRBD1 as D (5 bases). Trimming cost V 5 bases and J 3 bases, with 22 bases left between them. The CDR3 extends over 17 amino acids. CDR1 and CDR2 from the germline V gene are LGHDT and YNNKEL (reference sequence). The CDR3 here is CASSSWVQVTAHYGYTF. In nucleotides, the CDR3 is TGTGCCAGCAGCTCCTGGGTACAGGTGACTGCTCACTATGGCTACACCTTC.

V is TRBV27 and J is TRBJ1-6; D gene uncertain. The CDR3 sequence is 15 residues long. Germline CDR1 MNHEY, CDR2 SMNVEV (reference sequence). V lost 5 bases and J 9 bases, leaving 17 bases between the germline ends. The CDR3 DNA follows: TGTGCCAGCAGTCCGCTGGGCGCGGGAAGTTCACCCCTCCACTTT. This translates into CASSPLGAGSSPLHF.

The chain recombines TRBV3-1 (or the pseudogene TRBV3-2) with TRBJ1-5; D gene ambiguous. This CDR3 has 16 residues. CDR1 and CDR2 (germline): LGHDT, YNNKEL (reference sequence). Trimming removed 2 bases at V and 0 bases at J, with 11 bases between. The CDR3 sequence: CASSQSGAYSNQPQHF. CDR3 DNA sequence: TGTGCCAGCAGCCAAAGCGGAGCTTATAGCAATCAGCCCCAGCATTTT.

This chain joins TRBV5-1 and TRBJ1-5, with D hard to call. V dropped 2 bases and J dropped 0 bases, with 9 bases sitting between them. The CDR3 covers 15 residues. The germline CDR1 and CDR2 sequences are SGHRS and YFSETQ. This chain's CDR3 is CASSLDGDSNQPQHF. CDR3 bases: TGCGCCAGCAGCTTAGATGGAGATAGCAATCAGCCCCAGCATTTT.

The rearrangement links TRBV25-1 to TRBJ2-7, with TRBD2 matching over 7 bases. Germline assignment: CDR1 MGHDK and CDR2 SYGVNS. J lost 2 bases, V lost 0 bases, and 4 bases had no gene match. This CDR3 spans 15 amino acids. The CDR3 DNA sequence: TGTGCCAGCAGTGAATATGGGGGGGGTCCCTACGAGCAGTACTTC. It encodes CASSEYGGGPYEQYF.

The chain employs TRBV4-1 and TRBJ1-1; D unresolved. V was cut by 4 bases and J by 1 base, with 10 bases left in between. Germline values: CDR1 MGHRA, CDR2 YSYEKL. The CDR3 length is 14 residues. In DNA form, the CDR3 reads TGCGCCAGCAGCCCAATCGACAAGAACACTGAAGCTTTCTTT. It specifies CASSPIDKNTEAFF.

J is TRBJ1-1 and V is TRBV3-1 (or the pseudogene TRBV3-2); possible D gene TRBD1, 6 bases. Trimming took off 3 bases at V and 4 bases at J, with 12 bases between the two ends. This CDR3 is 14 amino acids long. Germline-derived CDR1 and CDR2 are LGHDT and YNNKEL (reference sequence). CDR3 coding DNA: TGTGCCAGCAGCCAGCCAGGGGTGGCCACTGAAGCTTTCTTT. This gives the protein CASSQPGVATEAFF.

The chain combines TRBV5-1 with TRBJ2-2; tentatively, D is TRBD1 (6 bases). Per the germline V gene, CDR1 is SGHRS and CDR2 is YFSETQ. Deletions cut 0 bases from V and 4 bases from J, with 10 bases between. The CDR3 has 15 residues. CDR3 sequence reads: CASSLATGTTGELFF. The CDR3, as DNA: TGCGCCAGCAGCTTGGCCACAGGGACCACCGGGGAGCTGTTTTTT.

The chain employs TRBV6-5 and TRBJ1-1; the match to TRBD1 covers 8 bases. This CDR3 has 16 amino acids. The germline CDR1 and CDR2 sequences are MNHEY and SVGAGI. V was clipped by 4 bases and J by 3 bases; unmatched bases: 10. CDR3 loop: CASSFWTGMGDTEAFF. The CDR3 bases are TGTGCCAGCAGTTTCTGGACAGGGATGGGGGACACTGAAGCTTTCTTT.

This chain joins TRBV7-3 and TRBJ2-1; D is perhaps TRBD2 (5 bases). V shed 1 base and J shed 0 bases, with 7 bases lying between them. This CDR3 has 15 residues. From germline, CDR1 is SGHTA and CDR2 FQGTGA. CDR3 in DNA: TGTGCCAGCAGCTTAAGTCGGGGCTCCTACAATGAGCAGTTCTTC. Its protein is CASSLSRGSYNEQFF.